Sequencing of this T cell receptor beta chain was carried out in a study of cytomegalovirus exposure and HLA in healthy donors (dated by TCRdb to between 2016 and 2019). Context from the whole study: In an earlier analysis of approximately 500 of the donors, 276 Gb of sequence data and approximately 120 million unique TCR beta sequences from 150 million to 200 million T cells were reported. About 300 gigabases of sequencing data and 70 million to 100 million unique TCR sequences were included in an early release covering roughly 700 HLA-typed donors. Of the roughly 400 genotyped donors, roughly 80% fell in the genetic ancestry cluster associated with self-reported Caucasian donors. The study was designed to test whether signatures of past pathogen exposure could be identified by cataloging public T cell receptors. The study profiled the T cell repertoires of hundreds of subjects by immunosequencing and related them to cytomegalovirus serostatus. Besides the first cohort of approximately 670 subjects, a separate validation cohort made up of 120 or so different subjects was used. High-throughput TCR immunosequencing, statistical association of individual TCRs with disease status, and machine learning were combined to predict cytomegalovirus infection status. A later analysis re-examined previously published TCR beta repertoires from just over 650 donors and added high-resolution HLA genotyping to investigate patterns of TCR occurrence. Rather than drawing on any new phenotypic data, the later analysis identified candidate immune exposures from TCR beta sequences and the way those sequences occurred across donors. An earlier analysis of 587 of the donors applied high-throughput TCR beta sequencing to assess whether each TCR beta V gene segment acted as functional or pseudogenic. Donor age, sex, ethnicity and CMV serostatus were collected together with the repertoire data. A later genetic analysis took genome-wide SNP genotypes for about 65% of the roughly 670 donors and used that subset as a discovery cohort. All discovery cohort repertoires had been generated using a single sequencing platform. HLA typing included class I and class II loci at four-digit resolution. Typing coverage varied by locus: roughly 620-640 donors for A, B, C, DRB1 and DQB1; more than 500 for DQA1; more than 600 for DPA1; 450 to 480 for DPB1. Roughly five DR-DQ haplotypes were treated as single units for association and clustering because of strong linkage in the cohort. Across about 380 genotyped donors of the cohort, an average of about 240,000 unique TCR beta nucleotide sequences per donor were sequenced, and around 20% of those sequences were non-productive.

On the study overall, not on this receptor specifically: Some IMGT-functional V segments, including TRBV6-2 and TRBV6-3, could not be distinguished by the 87-base-pair reads and were therefore excluded. HLA typing was unavailable for some donors at each locus, so association tests used only the typed subset. In an earlier analysis of around 600 of the donors, most TCR beta V segments appeared in productive rearrangements about 87% or about 30% of the time, broadly matching IMGT annotations. A later analysis found that HLA-associated TCR beta chains were more clonally expanded and had lower generation probabilities than equally common non-associated chains. A further reported finding was that TCR beta sequences accurately predicted the HLA-A and HLA-B alleles for most subjects in the first cohort. While some public TCRs were present in many individuals, most TCR sequences turned up only very rarely across donors. Correlated functional status among segregating V segments might be attributable to linkage disequilibrium, but an unknown experimental factor could not be ruled out. A few of the identified cytomegalovirus-associated TCR beta chains were confirmed in vitro to be specific for cytomegalovirus antigens. Cytomegalovirus status was reported to be diagnosed by the classifier with high specificity and sensitivity in both the original and validation cohorts. Only TCR beta chains were sequenced in this cohort, and the absence of alpha or paired-chain data limited detectable features. A later analysis found that TCR association rates varied across HLA loci, with DRB1 alleles showing the most associated TCRs and HLA-C alleles the fewest. The earlier analysis of nearly 600 of the donors excluded 15 to 20 rarely observed V segments, including chromosome 9 orphons, because counts were too low. It was suggested by the authors that the approach could potentially be generalized to other disease states and immunological phenotypes. Immune exposure information for the cohort was limited to CMV serostatus. A later genetic analysis reported fewer N-insertions in productive TCRs among donors in an Asian-associated ancestry cluster than the approximately 700-donor mean. When HLA alleles, especially DR and DQ, strongly co-occurred, attributing TCR associations to individual alleles was difficult. Roughly uniform sequencing depth across donors was assumed in presence/absence analyses, although this assumption may not hold. According to a later analysis, most CMV-associated TCR beta chains appeared to be HLA-restricted, and the HLA associations seemed to be driven largely by CMV exposure. A cluster of highly shared sequence variants was judged likely to be a technical artifact of the sequencing pipeline. A later genetic analysis associated a missense DCLRE1C variant with V-gene and J-gene trimming of TCR beta chains, and an independent cohort replicated the association. A total of 150 or so TCR beta chains were listed by the study as associated with cytomegalovirus. Several of the top co-occurrence clusters appeared to be linked to parvovirus B19, influenza, CMV and Epstein-Barr virus, according to a later analysis. A later analysis associated some 17,000 TCR beta sequences with specific HLA alleles at a false discovery rate of 0.05.

In total, around 600 healthy bone marrow donors made up the cohort. Cohort members were all nominally healthy when sampled, although unrecorded immune exposures were likely present. The donor was CMV seropositive and was included in the group of some 290 seropositive cohort members. Each donor provided a peripheral blood sample, and peripheral blood mononuclear cells were used for TCR beta sequencing. The Qiagen DNeasy Blood Extraction Kit was used to extract genomic DNA from the blood cell samples. V and J are truncated by 4 bases and 5 bases respectively, leaving an intervening sequence of 6 bases. From its cysteine to its phenylalanine, the CDR3 spans 11 amino acids. The read is trimmed to its CDR3 DNA, 33 bases read in frame from base 1. CDR1 and CDR2 were assigned from the germline V gene as SNHLY and FYNNEI. The library was generated by the immunoSEQ multiplex PCR assay. For the multiplex PCR, a mixture combining 60 forward primers for TCR Vbeta segments and 13 reverse primers for TCR Jbeta segments was used. A multiplex PCR assay on genomic DNA amplified the CDR3 region of rearranged TCR beta genes. On the Illumina HiSeq System, the amplified TCR beta libraries were sequenced as 87-base-pair reads. In the source study's methods: In a later analysis, approximately 74 million unique TCR beta chains were counted across the roughly 670 repertoires, and roughly 9.9 million of these chains were shared by at least two donors. To remove PCR and sequencing errors, raw reads were error-corrected and collapsed into unique sequences using a nearest-neighbor algorithm that merged closely related sequences. To assign V, D and J gene segments, CDR3 sequences were aligned to IMGT reference sequences. For a sequence to be retained, a match of at least six nucleotides to both a V gene segment and a J gene segment was required. Rearrangements were classified as productive when the CDR3 lacked stop codons and remained in frame with V and J, and all other rearrangements were classified as non-productive. CDR3 was defined according to IMGT convention as the region running from the second conserved V-encoded cysteine to the conserved J-encoded phenylalanine. In an earlier analysis of approximately 590 of the donors, sequences lacking an unambiguous match to a single V gene segment were excluded. In an earlier analysis of 587 of the donors, V segments were called functional above 56.7% productive rearrangements and were called segregating when the between-donor standard deviation exceeded 5%. A statistical classification framework was developed to diagnose cytomegalovirus status using the catalog of TCR beta chain sequences. In a later analysis, V and J genes were assigned by comparing TCR nucleotide sequences against IMGT/GENE-DB human TR gene sequences. A later analysis assigned CDR3 sequences and most-parsimonious VDJ recombination scenarios with the TCRdist pipeline. A later analysis defined each TCR beta chain by its CDR3 amino acid sequence plus V-gene family, and excluded reads lacking a unique V-gene family. In a later analysis, 450 to 600 highly shared, low-generation-probability nucleotide sequences were removed to address suspected cross-contamination and a sequencing artifact. In a later analysis, a clonal expansion index was calculated for each public chain from normalized within-repertoire ranks of inferred template counts. In a later analysis, generation probabilities were computed using a VDJ recombination model fitted to out-of-frame rearrangements, and the results were checked against IGoR. In a later analysis, hypergeometric tests were used to score TCR-TCR, TCR-HLA and TCR-CMV co-occurrence, with a repertoire-size bias correction applied to TCR pairs. A later analysis estimated false discovery rates by permuting HLA or CMV assignments 20 times. A later analysis grouped co-occurring TCRs with DBSCAN, adding TCRdist sequence similarity when clustering within HLA-allele-positive subsets. For co-occurrence clustering, repertoires with fewer than 30,000 or more than 120,000 public chains were excluded, along with 4 to 6 repertoires with anomalous nucleotide sharing. TCRdb carries this immuneACCESS record with in-frame sequences only. Its versions omit some clonotypes, under half of them owing to an unresolved V gene in the studies checked, with the rest unexplained. From that table come the V and J calls and clone size; the DNA was used to work out D and trimming. This sample's table has entries for approximately 52,000 clones. The leading ten clones occupy about 9.1% of the sample.

As regards this clone: Its antigen is currently not known.

Here the chain combines TRBV2 and TRBJ2-7, with the D gene too uncertain to name. Material: PBMCs. The source of this sequence is a man aged 45 to 65 in good health and CMV-seropositive. This receptor has the CDR3 CASSGANEQYF. The DNA is as follows: TGTGCCAGCAGTGGAGCTAACGAGCAGTACTTC.